The source of this TCR beta chain is a study of T cells in Graves' hyperthyroidism and ophthalmopathy. This clonotype came up many times. RNA transcripts yielded amplified TCR beta CDR3 regions. An initial round of RT-PCR targeting the TCR CDR3 relied on the HTBI primer set. From the multiplex PCR reads, TCRdb called clonotypes with MiXCR, one entry per CDR3 protein. The sample includes about 180,000 distinct CDR3 sequences, about 9.4% seen only once; the top ten take 22%. The CDR3 totals 14 residues. Trimming pared 0 bases from V and 3 bases from J, leaving 11 bases between. Germline CDR1 and CDR2: DFQATT and SNEGSKA (reference sequence).

The receptor comes from a woman under 30 with Graves' hyperthyroidism that later progressed to Graves' ophthalmopathy. The chain is built from TRBV20-1 and TRBJ2-5; D could derive from TRBD1 or TRBD2 (5 bases each). The sample comprised blood. The CDR3 DNA reads as TGCAGTGCTAGAGAGCGATGGGGGAAAGAGACCCAGTACTTC. As protein: CSARERWGKETQYF.